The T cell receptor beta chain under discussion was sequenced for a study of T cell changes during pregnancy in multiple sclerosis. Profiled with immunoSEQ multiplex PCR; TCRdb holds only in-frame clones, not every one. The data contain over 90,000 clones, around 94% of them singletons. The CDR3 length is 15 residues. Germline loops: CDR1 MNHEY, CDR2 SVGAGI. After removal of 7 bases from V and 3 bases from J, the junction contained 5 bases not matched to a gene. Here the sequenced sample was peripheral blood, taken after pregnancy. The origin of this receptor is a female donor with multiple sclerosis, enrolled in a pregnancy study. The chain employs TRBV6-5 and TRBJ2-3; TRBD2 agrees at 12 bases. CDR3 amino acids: CASTLAGGPTDTQYF. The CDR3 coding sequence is TGTGCCAGCACCCTAGCGGGGGGGCCGACAGATACGCAGTATTTT.